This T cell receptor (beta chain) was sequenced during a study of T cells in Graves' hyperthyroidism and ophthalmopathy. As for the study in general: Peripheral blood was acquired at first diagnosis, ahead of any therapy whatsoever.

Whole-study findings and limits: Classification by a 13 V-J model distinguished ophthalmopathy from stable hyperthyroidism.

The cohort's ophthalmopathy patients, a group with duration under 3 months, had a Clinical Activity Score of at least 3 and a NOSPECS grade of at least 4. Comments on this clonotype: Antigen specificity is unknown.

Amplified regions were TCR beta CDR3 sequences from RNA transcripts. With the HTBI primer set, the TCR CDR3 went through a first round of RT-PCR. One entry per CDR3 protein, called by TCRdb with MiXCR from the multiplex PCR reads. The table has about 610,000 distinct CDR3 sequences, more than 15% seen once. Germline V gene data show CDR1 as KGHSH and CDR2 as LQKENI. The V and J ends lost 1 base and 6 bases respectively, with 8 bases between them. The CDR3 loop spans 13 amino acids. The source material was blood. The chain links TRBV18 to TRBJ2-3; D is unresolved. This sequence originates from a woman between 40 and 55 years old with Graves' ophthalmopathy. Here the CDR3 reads CASSPRRDDTQYF. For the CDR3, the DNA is TGTGCCAGCTCACCACGGCGAGATGATACGCAGTATTTT.